This T cell receptor beta chain was recovered during a study of early T cells in non-severe SARS-CoV-2 infection (dated by TCRdb to the early 2020s). Concerning the study at large: Bulk RNA from unsorted whole blood was used for TCR sequencing, so alpha and beta chains could not be paired. Results the study describes overall, beyond this receptor: VDJdb matching was skewed toward anti-spike CD8 responses and likely underestimated virus-specific expansions, missing private and CD4 specificities.

Library prep was done by 5' RACE. Sequencing instrument: NextSeq 500. In the TCR library protocol, unique molecular identifiers were attached to individual cDNA molecules to correct for PCR bias and sequencing error. Sequencing covered both TCR alpha and beta chains, and within each sample the abundances of alpha and beta sequences were tightly co-correlated. From the authors' description of their analysis: Decombinator V4 was used to annotate the V gene, J gene and CDR3 of the TCR sequences. TCRs were defined as expanded if a significant change between any two time points was detected under a Poisson model with p below 0.0001. TCR abundances were normalised to the total number of TCRs sequenced per sample and were expressed as counts per million. TRAV1-2 paired with TRAJ12, TRAJ20 or TRAJ33 defined MAIT TCRs, while TRAV10 paired with TRAJ18 defined iNKT TCRs. VDJdb, accessed 1 November 2021, was searched for CMV, EBV and SARS-CoV-2 annotated TCRs, with TCRs annotated for multiple antigens excluded. The public reads were run again by TCRdb, first through fastp at Q25 and then through MiXCR, and only productive beta chains were kept. Rows merge per CDR3 protein into single entries with the most common DNA and genes. The V and J calls follow TCRdb's processing rather than the paper's. In this sample the table shows fewer than 30,000 distinct CDR3 sequences, approximately 4% of which occur a single time. The biggest ten clones account for 3.5% to 4.5% of the sample.

This clonotype was counted many times. Its antigen has not been determined. Qualities for individual bases were not recorded, and no much larger clone is one base off. This was a case-control study nested in a cohort of healthcare workers in London, UK, who had nasopharyngeal swab PCR tests and blood samples taken every week. Healthcare workers were enrolled in the week of the UK lockdown, from 23 to 31 March 2020, and were followed every week for up to roughly 16 weeks. The CDR1 and CDR2 encoded by the germline V gene are ENHRY and SYGVKD. V gives up 9 bases and J gives up 4 bases, and the segment between their germline ends measures 11 bases. The CDR3 has 12 amino acids, counting the end cysteine and phenylalanine. Left in the record is the CDR3 DNA by itself, 36 bases read in frame from the first base.

The sequence came from an adult who was a healthcare worker with PCR-confirmed SARS-CoV-2 infection or an uninfected control (not recorded which). The V and J segments used are TRBV10-3 and TRBJ2-3, with TRBD2 perhaps the D gene, on 6 matching bases. Specimen: whole blood. The CDR3 region: CAIAWRADTQYF. The base sequence is TGTGCCATTGCCTGGAGGGCAGATACGCAGTATTTT.